This T cell receptor beta chain was sequenced in a study of regulatory T cells in long-lasting Graves disease (dated by TCRdb to the early 2020s). In the study overall: Newly diagnosed Graves' disease patients had taken antithyroid drugs for less than 3 months. Patients with persistent Graves' disease were compared with patients with newly diagnosed Graves' disease using TCR sequencing and RNA sequencing of peripheral blood. The study was registered as a clinical trial and conducted in China. A total of roughly 35 samples underwent TCR sequencing: about 13 from persistent and around 20 from newly diagnosed Graves' disease patients. Overall study results and their limits: Sequencing and analysis were restricted to the TCR beta chain. Lower TCR Shannon entropy and fewer highly expanded clones were observed in persistent Graves' disease patients than in newly diagnosed patients, which suggested clonal expansion. The small sample size was acknowledged by the authors as a limitation that may reduce accuracy. Only peripheral blood was studied, because thyroid tissue, the primary lesion, was inaccessible. A larger number of public clonotypes was shared among persistent patients (fewer than 3,000) than among newly diagnosed patients (around 870). Persistent disease showed preferential use of TRBV28, TRBJ1-2 and TRBJ2-5, whereas newly diagnosed disease favored TRBV20-1 and TRBJ2-1.

Per the publication, the time point label means: newly diagnosed GD, antithyroid drugs for less than 3 months. For both TCR sequencing and RNA sequencing, RNA was extracted from PBMCs using TRIzol. Graves' disease was diagnosed according to American Thyroid Association guidelines. Recruitment of patients was carried out at an endocrinology department in Xi'an, China. Each patient gave approximately 10 milliliters of peripheral blood, collected in an EDTA anticoagulant tube. PBMCs were isolated by Ficoll Paque Plus density gradient separation without further T cell sorting. RNA quality was checked with an Agilent 2100 Bioanalyzer and agarose gel, and concentration with a NanoDrop 2000. This clonotype was picked up many times. Its antigen remains undetermined. Base quality data are lacking; no much larger clone is found one base away. Receptor libraries were prepared by multiplex PCR. The instrument given in TCRdb is Illumina HiSeq 4000. TCR beta libraries were built with iRepertoire HTBI primers and Arm-PCR amplification of CDR3 regions. Before sequencing, the PCR products went through gel purification. On the study's bioinformatics: Gene usage analysis of CDR3 amino acid clonotypes used the roughly 60 TRBV and some 13 TRBJ segments found across samples. Filtered high-quality paired reads were merged into contigs using COPE and FqMerger. Contigs were aligned with BLAST to IMGT TRBV, TRBD and TRBJ reference genes, and CDR3 was defined per IMGT. Highly expanded clones were defined as clonotypes with a frequency above 0.1%. Shannon entropy served as the measure of repertoire diversity, while the Gini coefficient captured V-J evenness. Clonotypes shared by more than one individual were considered public. TCRdb itself trimmed the public reads at Q25 with fastp, ran MiXCR and retained productive beta chains. When rows share a CDR3 protein, they turn into one entry using the most common DNA and genes. TCRdb, not the authors, supplied the V and J calls. The sample includes more than 450,000 distinct CDR3 sequences, with about 12% observed a single time. 8.9% of the sample is taken by the ten largest.

The germline ends are 14 bases apart after V is trimmed by 6 bases and J by 2 bases. Counted from cysteine to phenylalanine, this CDR3 has 15 amino acids. Only the CDR3 portion is preserved as DNA: 45 bases, with reading frame beginning at the first base. Looking up the germline V gene yields CDR1 MNHNS and CDR2 SASEGT. These data were also reused for a study on T cells in Graves' hyperthyroidism and ophthalmopathy. The second study's authors report: A patient counted as having stable Graves' hyperthyroidism if no progression to ophthalmopathy occurred over 18 months of follow-up. Hyperthyroidism patients were aged 18 to 65 years and newly diagnosed, with disease duration of less than 2 months. The study excluded patients with uncontrolled infections, other autoimmune diseases, pregnancy or lactation. Diagnoses were based on clinical symptoms, serum thyroxine and TRAb, thyroid ultrasound and orbital computed tomography. A first-round RT-PCR of the TCR CDR3 used the HTBI primer set with the Qiagen OneStep RT-PCR kit. Most expanded thyroid clonotypes (frequency above 0.001) were also found in blood, which suggests that blood repertoires may mirror thyroid immune responses. Ophthalmopathy was separated from stable hyperthyroidism by a 13 V-J signature model, with approximately 89% sensitivity and 81% to 83% specificity obtained in cross-validation and 80%/75% obtained in testing. In validation, progression to ophthalmopathy was predicted by the model with around 70% sensitivity and 72.22% specificity, a median of approximately 6.5 months before onset. To identify distinguishing TCR V-J signatures, a discovery cohort of roughly 100 patients was used, comprising under 45 with Graves' ophthalmopathy and around 57 with stable Graves' hyperthyroidism. Whether ophthalmopathy could be predicted prospectively was tested in an independent validation cohort made up of approximately 19 hyperthyroidism patients plus 17 patients who later progressed to ophthalmopathy. For training and testing, the 100 or so patients in the discovery cohort were randomly divided in a 7:3 ratio. In several Graves' hyperthyroidism patients, the study also compared T-cell repertoires from thyroid tissue with T-cell repertoires from blood. Following sampling, methimazole starting at 30 mg daily was given to hyperthyroidism patients, and high-dose intravenous methylprednisolone was given to ophthalmopathy patients. Libraries were constructed in a second round of multiplex PCR, after which size selection and purification were carried out. The libraries were sequenced on an Illumina HiSeq2000 using paired-end 100 bp reads. SOAPnuke was used to process the raw data, throwing out any read that contained adapters or uncalled bases, had a mean Phred below 15, or lacked an exact constant-primer or identifier match. High-quality paired reads were merged using COPE v1.2.5, and each unique nucleotide sequence was defined as a clonotype. MiTCR v1.1 was used to align the clonotypes against IMGT TRBV, TRBD and TRBJ reference segments. Only V-J combinations with frequency above 0.0001, covering 99.2% of repertoires, were analysed. A TCS score was defined as the ratio of F50 (clonal expansion) to E x V (chaos), with BLOSUM62-based TCRdist applied between CDR3 peptides within each V-J. Welch's t-statistics and random forest reduced around 550 V-J features to 10 to 15, which were used in a naive Bayes classifier (R e1071). No statistical method was used to set the sample size in advance, and investigators knew the group allocation. According to the paper, TCR Vbeta CDR3 sequencing was carried out on approximately 140 peripheral blood samples, which came from 40 to 45 ophthalmopathy, 80 or so hyperthyroidism and roughly 17 progressor patients.

The sequence came from a woman aged 25 to 39 with Graves disease. Donor details come from another sample of the same person, matched by shared clones. The chain is made from TRBV6-1 and TRBJ2-1, with TRBD1 as a weak D call on 6 bases. The input for sequencing was peripheral blood mononuclear cells (PBMCs), taken at new diagnosis, from a patient treated with antithyroid drugs. The nucleotide sequence reads as follows: TGTGCCAGCAGATCGACAGGAGAAGCCTACAATGAGCAGTTCTTC. This gives the protein CASRSTGEAYNEQFF.